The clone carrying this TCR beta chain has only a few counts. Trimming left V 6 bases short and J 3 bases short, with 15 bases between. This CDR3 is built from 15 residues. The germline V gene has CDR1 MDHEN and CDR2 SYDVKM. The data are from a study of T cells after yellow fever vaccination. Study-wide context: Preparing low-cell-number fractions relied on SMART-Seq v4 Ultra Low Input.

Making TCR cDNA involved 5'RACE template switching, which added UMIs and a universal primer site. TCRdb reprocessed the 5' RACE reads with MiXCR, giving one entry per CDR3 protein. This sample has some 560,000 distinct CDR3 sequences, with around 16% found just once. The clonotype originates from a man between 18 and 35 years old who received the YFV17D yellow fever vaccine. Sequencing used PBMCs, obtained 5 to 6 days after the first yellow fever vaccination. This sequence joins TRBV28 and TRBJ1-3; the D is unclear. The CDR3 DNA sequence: TGTGCCAGCAGACATTACTCCAGATATGGAAACACCATATATTTT. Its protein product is CASRHYSRYGNTIYF.